The 23 T cell receptor beta chains below all came from one sample that was sequenced in a study of technical replicates of blood from a handful of donors. The table came from immunoSEQ multiplex PCR; TCRdb's copy has only in-frame clones and leaves some out. The data show around 80,000 clones, about 96% seen once. The sample taken for sequencing was T cells isolated from PBMCs. The source is a human donor in good health.

V and J are TRBV21-1 and TRBJ2-4; the D call in the table, TRBD2, was not verified against the DNA. TRBV21-1 is a pseudogene segment. CDR3 size: 15 residues. The CDR3 DNA reads as TGTGCCAGCAGCAACCGGAGGCTAAAAGGGAACATTCAGTACTTC. As protein: CASSNRRLKGNIQYF.

V and J are TRBV5-6 and TRBJ2-7, with 7 bases matching TRBD1. Germline CDR1 reads SGHDT; CDR2 reads YYEEEE. This CDR3 contains 13 residues. The trim removed 4 bases at V and 5 bases at J, leaving 6 bases unmatched. The CDR3 region has the DNA TGTGCCAGCAGCCTGACAGGGATCCACGAGCAGTACTTC. Protein sequence: CASSLTGIHEQYF.

The CDR3 protein is CASSYNEDEQYF. The DNA of the CDR3 is TGTGCCAGCAGTTATAACGAGGACGAGCAGTACTTC. The chain couples TRBV6-5 to TRBJ2-7; D unclear. The CDR3 has 12 residues. Trimming took 3 bases from V and 5 from J, leaving 8 bases between them. Germline CDR1 reads MNHEY; CDR2 reads SVGAGI.

This clone was recorded only once. The V gene is TRBV7-6, the J gene TRBJ2-7; tentative D call: TRBD1 (5 bases). This CDR3 has 16 amino acids. The germline V gene has CDR1 SGHVS and CDR2 FNYEAQ. Between the trimmed V and J ends, which lost 0 bases and 0 bases, there was a span of 12 bases. This CDR3 is CASSLAIGVSSYEQYF. The CDR3 DNA sequence: TGTGCCAGCAGCTTAGCTATAGGGGTCAGCTCCTACGAGCAGTACTTC.

The DNA of the CDR3 is TGTGCCACCAGCAGAAGCGGGCCTAGCACAGATACGCAGTATTTT. It yields the protein CATSRSGPSTDTQYF. The J gene is TRBJ2-3, the V gene TRBV15; the D gene is possibly TRBD2 (6 bases). The germline V and J ends were trimmed by 2 bases and 0 bases, with 9 bases remaining between them. Germline values: CDR1 LNHNV, CDR2 YYDKDF (reference sequence). This CDR3 has 15 amino acids.

The chain joins TRBV13 to TRBJ2-4; 10 nucleotides match TRBD1. V lost 2 bases to trimming and J lost 2 bases; unmatched junction nucleotides: 3. CDR1 is PRHDT and CDR2 is FYEKMQ in the germline V gene (reference sequence). This CDR3 is built from 16 residues. The CDR3 loop reads CASSLRTGGTKNIQYF. The CDR3 bases are TGTGCCAGCAGCTTAAGGACAGGGGGAACCAAAAACATTCAGTACTTC. The entire variable domain, with the rest obtained from reference TRBV13 and TRBJ2-4, is as follows: AAGVIQSPRHLIKEKRETATLKCYPIPRHDTVYWYQQGPGQDPQFLISFYEKMQSDKGSIPDRFSAQQFSDYHSELNMSSLELGDSALYFCASSLRTGGTKNIQYFGAGTRLSVL.

The chain carries TRBV4-1 and TRBJ1-1, with D perhaps TRBD1 (5 bases). Trimming removed 4 bases at V and 0 bases at J, with 18 bases between. Germline-derived CDR1 and CDR2 are MGHRA and YSYEKL. The CDR3 contains 17 residues. CDR3 protein: CASSPRGGVVVNTEAFF. For the CDR3, the DNA is TGCGCCAGCAGCCCCCGTGGAGGGGTTGTAGTGAACACTGAAGCTTTCTTT.

Here the CDR3 DNA reads TGTGCCAGCAGACCCCTAGCGGGAGTAGGAGATACGCAGTATTTT. Residues: CASRPLAGVGDTQYF. The chain combines TRBV4-2 with TRBJ2-3, with TRBD2 matching 10 bases. V lost 6 bases and J lost 5; bases outside the gene matches: 8. This CDR3 is built from 15 residues. Per germline, CDR1 LGHNA and CDR2 YNFKEQ.

The DNA of the CDR3 is TGCGCCAGTGGTAGGGAGGCCGGGGAGCTGTTTTTT. This encodes CASGREAGELFF. The genes are TRBV5-1 and TRBJ2-2, with a weak D call TRBD2 (6 bases). Deletions cut 8 bases from V and 6 bases from J, with 11 bases between. CDR3 length equals 12 residues. Germline CDR1 SGHRS, CDR2 YFSETQ.

CDR3 DNA: TGTGCCAGCAGCCTGACAGGGGTCGGTAACGAGCAGTACTTC. Translation gives CASSLTGVGNEQYF. The chain uses TRBV21-1 and TRBJ2-7; the DNA was not used to check the table's D call, TRBD1. TRBV21-1 is given as a pseudogene. The CDR3 contains 14 residues.

V and J are TRBV29-1 and TRBJ2-2, with 9 bases identical to TRBD2. V shed 3 bases, J shed 6 bases, and the junction held 2 bases outside the gene matches. CDR1 is SQVTM and CDR2 is ANQGSEA in the germline V gene. The CDR3 runs to 13 residues. The CDR3 DNA reads TGCAGCGTTGAGGTAGCGGGAGCCGGGGAGCTGTTTTTT. This gives the protein CSVEVAGAGELFF.

The rearrangement joins TRBV6-6 to TRBJ2-3, with 7 bases lining up with TRBD2. The CDR3 extends over 14 amino acids. The germline V gene has CDR1 MNHNY and CDR2 SVGAGI (reference sequence). V was clipped by 7 bases and J by 2 bases; unmatched bases: 6. CDR3 nucleotide sequence: TGTGCCAGCACGGGAGCGGGAAACACAGATACGCAGTATTTT. Translated, it gives CASTGAGNTDTQYF.

This clone showed up just once. The rearrangement links TRBV11-2 to TRBJ2-1, with 8 bases fitting TRBD2. The CDR3 runs to 13 residues. Germline V gene sequence: CDR1 SGHAT, CDR2 FQNNGV. The J segment lost 6 bases and the V segment lost 5 bases, leaving 3 bases of the junction unmatched. CDR3 region: CASSPSGGNEQFF. CDR3 bases: TGTGCCAGCAGCCCCAGCGGGGGCAATGAGCAGTTCTTC. Complete variable domain (other parts from reference TRBV11-2 and TRBJ2-1): EAGVAQSPRYKIIEKRQSVAFWCNPISGHATLYWYQQILGQGPKLLIQFQNNGVVDDSQLPKDRFSAERLKGVDSTLKIQPAKLEDSAVYLCASSPSGGNEQFFGPGTRLTVL.

The J gene is TRBJ2-3, the V gene TRBV7-8; 7 nucleotides agree with TRBD1. This CDR3 has 16 residues. With 1 base clipped from V and 2 bases from J, the junction kept 6 bases outside the gene matches. Germline loops: CDR1 SGHVS, CDR2 FQNEAQ. CDR3 sequence: CASSLDGTVYTDTQYF. The CDR3, as DNA: TGTGCCAGCAGCTTAGACGGGACAGTTTACACAGATACGCAGTATTTT.

This sequence joins TRBV29-1 and TRBJ2-1, with D perhaps matching TRBD2 (6 bases). This CDR3 region has 14 residues. Trimming removed 8 bases from V and 2 bases from J, with 16 bases in between. Germline V gives CDR1 SQVTM, CDR2 ANQGSEA. As DNA, the CDR3 is TGCAGCTCTACCGGGACTCGGACCTACAATGAGCAGTTCTTC. Protein sequence: CSSTGTRTYNEQFF.

CDR3 nucleotide sequence: TGTGCCAGCAGTTCCATCGACAGGGGGCTATACGAGCAGTACTTC. It yields the protein CASSSIDRGLYEQYF. The chain joins TRBV28 to TRBJ2-7; 10 positions match TRBD1. CDR1 and CDR2 (germline): MDHEN, SYDVKM. The CDR3 loop spans 15 amino acids. J was trimmed by 4 bases and V by 4 bases; bases with no gene match: 7.

This chain uses TRBV7-2 with TRBJ1-1, with D possibly being TRBD1 (5 bases). V lost 3 bases and J lost 1, with 12 bases in between. CDR3 length equals 15 residues. The V gene's germline CDR1 is SGHTA and CDR2 FQGNSA. CDR3 sequence: CASSFSSTGNTEAFF. The CDR3 nucleotides are TGTGCCAGCAGCTTTTCGTCTACAGGGAACACTGAAGCTTTCTTT.

This clone came up once. The rearrangement uses TRBV11-2 and TRBJ2-7; 8 positions agree with TRBD1. The CDR3 sequence is 13 residues long. The ends lost 4 bases at V and 1 base at J; junction bases unmatched: 0. Germline CDR1 and CDR2: SGHAT and FQNNGV. The CDR3 DNA reads as TGTGCCAGCAGCTGGGACAGGTCCTACGAGCAGTACTTC. Translating gives CASSWDRSYEQYF. The full variable domain, completed using reference TRBV11-2 and TRBJ2-7, is EAGVAQSPRYKIIEKRQSVAFWCNPISGHATLYWYQQILGQGPKLLIQFQNNGVVDDSQLPKDRFSAERLKGVDSTLKIQPAKLEDSAVYLCASSWDRSYEQYFGPGTRLTVT.

This chain connects TRBV9 to TRBJ2-7; a possible D gene is TRBD2 (6 bases). CDR3 length: 16 residues. Germline-derived CDR1 and CDR2 are SGDLS and YYNGEE. Trimming removed 0 bases at V and 3 bases at J, with 16 bases between. CDR3 DNA: TGTGCCAGCAGCGTAGGCTCCGGGACGGGGGTCTACGAGCAGTACTTC. It is translated as CASSVGSGTGVYEQYF. Supplemented by reference TRBV9 and TRBJ2-7, the full variable domain reads DSGVTQTPKHLITATGQRVTLRCSPRSGDLSVYWYQQSLDQGLQFLIQYYNGEERAKGNILERFSAQQFPDLHSELNLSSLELGDSALYFCASSVGSGTGVYEQYFGPGTRLTVT.

This clone was seen once. CDR3 DNA sequence: TGTGCCAGCAGTGAATGGACAGGGGGCACTGAAGCTTTCTTT. Amino acid sequence: CASSEWTGGTEAFF. The V call is TRBV25-1, the J call TRBJ1-1; 10 bases line up with TRBD1. Germline values: CDR1 MGHDK, CDR2 SYGVNS. The junction had 0 bases not matched to a gene; V was cut back by 1 base and J by 4 bases. The CDR3 contains 14 residues.

The gene calls are TRBV10-3 and TRBJ1-1; no definite D call. V lost 6 bases and J 3 bases, leaving 17 bases between the germline ends. This CDR3 is built from 15 residues. The germline V gene encodes CDR1 ENHRY and CDR2 SYGVKD. The CDR3 region has the DNA TGTGCCATCAGATCGAGGAGGGATTCCGACACTGAAGCTTTCTTT. This translates into CAIRSRRDSDTEAFF.

CDR3: CASRGRDLASQPQHF. In nucleotides, the CDR3 is TGTGCCAGCCGTGGGCGGGACCTAGCAAGTCAGCCCCAGCATTTT. The rearrangement joins TRBV6-1 to TRBJ1-5; tentative D call: TRBD1 (5 bases). Germline lookup yields CDR1 MNHNS and CDR2 SASEGT. The CDR3 length is 15 residues. Trimming removed 8 bases at V and 6 bases at J, with 20 bases between.

The chain combines TRBV11-2 with TRBJ2-7; maybe TRBD1 (5 bases). Germline V gene lookup returns CDR1 SGHAT and CDR2 FQNNGV. V lost 5 bases and J lost 2, with 22 bases in between. CDR3 length equals 17 residues. The CDR3 sequence is CASSISDQGWVPYEQYF. As DNA, the CDR3 is TGTGCCAGCAGCATAAGTGACCAGGGTTGGGTCCCCTACGAGCAGTACTTC.